Each of the 10 T cell receptor beta chains below was sequenced from the same sample in a study of blood T cell repertoires in COVID-19. Some clones are missing from TCRdb's copy, which holds only in-frame ones; the method was immunoSEQ multiplex PCR. The sample records under 200,000 clones, over 75% being singletons. The sequenced sample was PBMCs or T cells enriched from blood (not recorded which). The receptors stem from a woman aged 45-65 years who had recovered from COVID-19.

V and J are TRBV24-1 and TRBJ2-5; TRBD1 matches 9 bases. V shed 5 bases and J 3 bases; nucleotides not matched to a gene: 9. There are 16 residues in the CDR3. Germline CDR1 and CDR2: KGHDR and SFDVKD. The CDR3 is CATSAWGQGLEETQYF. Here the CDR3 DNA reads TGTGCCACCAGTGCCTGGGGACAGGGTTTAGAAGAGACCCAGTACTTC.

CDR3 region: CASSAGQGPYEQYF. CDR3 coding DNA: TGTGCCAGCAGCGCGGGACAGGGGCCCTACGAGCAGTACTTC. This rearrangement joins TRBV5-4 to TRBJ2-7; 10 nucleotides line up with TRBD1. Germline trimming cut 4 bases from V and 2 bases from J; bases unmatched to any gene: 3. This CDR3 region has 14 residues. Germline CDR1 SGHNT, CDR2 YYREEE (reference sequence).

The gene calls are TRBV19 and TRBJ1-5, with 8 positions matching TRBD1. J lost 7 bases, V lost 4 bases, and 9 bases had no gene match. CDR1 and CDR2 (germline): LNHDA, SQIVND (reference sequence). This CDR3 region has 15 residues. This CDR3 reads CASSTDRAPGQPQHF. The CDR3 nucleotides read TGTGCCAGTAGTACGGACAGGGCTCCCGGGCAGCCCCAGCATTTT.

V gene TRBV7-9 combines with J gene TRBJ2-5; the match to TRBD1 covers 7 bases. There are 15 residues in the CDR3. Germline V CDR1 and CDR2: SEHNR, FQNEAQ (reference sequence). V lost 5 bases to trimming and J lost 1 base; unmatched junction nucleotides: 7. CDR3 loop: CASSHRGRSQETQYF. Written as DNA, the CDR3 is TGTGCCAGCAGCCACAGGGGAAGAAGCCAAGAGACCCAGTACTTC.

The V call is TRBV6-5, the J call TRBJ1-2, with 8 bases aligning to TRBD1. CDR3 length equals 12 residues. The germline V gene has CDR1 MNHEY and CDR2 SVGAGI. The J segment lost 8 bases and the V segment lost 6 bases, leaving 5 bases of the junction unmatched. The chain's CDR3 is CASRRDRSGYTF. The CDR3 bases are TGTGCCAGCAGACGGGACAGGTCCGGCTACACCTTC.

The genes are TRBV7-2 and TRBJ2-1; the D gene is possibly TRBD2 (5 bases). V lost 11 bases and J 2 bases, leaving 13 bases between the germline ends. CDR1 SGHTA and CDR2 FQGNSA come from the germline V gene. The CDR3 length is 13 residues. In DNA form, the CDR3 reads TGTGCCGCCGGGGTGACCGCCTACAATGAGCAGTTCTTC. Protein product: CAAGVTAYNEQFF.

The CDR3 bases are TGTGCCGCAAGACAGGGCGGGGCGGGTCAGCCCCAGCATTTT. Residues: CAARQGGAGQPQHF. The chain couples TRBV6-5 to TRBJ1-5, with 7 bases fitting TRBD1. With V trimmed by 11 bases and J by 6 bases, 13 bases remained unmatched. This CDR3 comprises 14 residues. The germline CDR1 and CDR2 sequences are MNHEY and SVGAGI.

The chain employs TRBV3-1 (or the pseudogene TRBV3-2) and TRBJ2-7; D may be TRBD2 (6 bases). Germline lookup yields CDR1 LGHDT and CDR2 YNNKEL (reference sequence). This CDR3 has 17 residues. Trimming left V 1 base short and J 3 bases short, with 19 bases between. CDR3 bases: TGTGCCAGCAGCCAAGCCCTGTGCGCGGGGAAGGACTACGAGCAGTACTTC. Protein: CASSQALCAGKDYEQYF.

This clone occurred once. This chain joins TRBV28 and TRBJ2-3; 8 bases fit TRBD2. V was clipped by 4 bases and J by 1 base; unmatched bases: 4. Germline lookup yields CDR1 MDHEN and CDR2 SYDVKM. This CDR3 is built from 15 residues. CDR3 amino acids: CASSSAGERTDTQYF. In DNA, the CDR3 is TGTGCCAGCAGTTCAGCGGGAGAACGCACAGATACGCAGTATTTT.

The CDR3 DNA reads as TGTGCCACCTATACAGGGGGCGGCGAGACCCAGTACTTC. Its protein product is CATYTGGGETQYF. The V and J genes are TRBV2 and TRBJ2-5; 9 nucleotides align to TRBD1. Germline assignment: CDR1 SNHLY and CDR2 FYNNEI. The CDR3 totals 13 residues. V lost 10 bases, J lost 5 bases, and 8 bases stayed unmatched. The variable domain in full, completed from reference TRBV2 and TRBJ2-5, reads EPEVTQTPSHQVTQMGQEVILRCVPISNHLYFYWYRQILGQKVEFLVSFYNNEISEKSEIFDDQFSVERPDGSNFTLKIRSTKLEDSAMYFCATYTGGGETQYFGPGTRLLVL.